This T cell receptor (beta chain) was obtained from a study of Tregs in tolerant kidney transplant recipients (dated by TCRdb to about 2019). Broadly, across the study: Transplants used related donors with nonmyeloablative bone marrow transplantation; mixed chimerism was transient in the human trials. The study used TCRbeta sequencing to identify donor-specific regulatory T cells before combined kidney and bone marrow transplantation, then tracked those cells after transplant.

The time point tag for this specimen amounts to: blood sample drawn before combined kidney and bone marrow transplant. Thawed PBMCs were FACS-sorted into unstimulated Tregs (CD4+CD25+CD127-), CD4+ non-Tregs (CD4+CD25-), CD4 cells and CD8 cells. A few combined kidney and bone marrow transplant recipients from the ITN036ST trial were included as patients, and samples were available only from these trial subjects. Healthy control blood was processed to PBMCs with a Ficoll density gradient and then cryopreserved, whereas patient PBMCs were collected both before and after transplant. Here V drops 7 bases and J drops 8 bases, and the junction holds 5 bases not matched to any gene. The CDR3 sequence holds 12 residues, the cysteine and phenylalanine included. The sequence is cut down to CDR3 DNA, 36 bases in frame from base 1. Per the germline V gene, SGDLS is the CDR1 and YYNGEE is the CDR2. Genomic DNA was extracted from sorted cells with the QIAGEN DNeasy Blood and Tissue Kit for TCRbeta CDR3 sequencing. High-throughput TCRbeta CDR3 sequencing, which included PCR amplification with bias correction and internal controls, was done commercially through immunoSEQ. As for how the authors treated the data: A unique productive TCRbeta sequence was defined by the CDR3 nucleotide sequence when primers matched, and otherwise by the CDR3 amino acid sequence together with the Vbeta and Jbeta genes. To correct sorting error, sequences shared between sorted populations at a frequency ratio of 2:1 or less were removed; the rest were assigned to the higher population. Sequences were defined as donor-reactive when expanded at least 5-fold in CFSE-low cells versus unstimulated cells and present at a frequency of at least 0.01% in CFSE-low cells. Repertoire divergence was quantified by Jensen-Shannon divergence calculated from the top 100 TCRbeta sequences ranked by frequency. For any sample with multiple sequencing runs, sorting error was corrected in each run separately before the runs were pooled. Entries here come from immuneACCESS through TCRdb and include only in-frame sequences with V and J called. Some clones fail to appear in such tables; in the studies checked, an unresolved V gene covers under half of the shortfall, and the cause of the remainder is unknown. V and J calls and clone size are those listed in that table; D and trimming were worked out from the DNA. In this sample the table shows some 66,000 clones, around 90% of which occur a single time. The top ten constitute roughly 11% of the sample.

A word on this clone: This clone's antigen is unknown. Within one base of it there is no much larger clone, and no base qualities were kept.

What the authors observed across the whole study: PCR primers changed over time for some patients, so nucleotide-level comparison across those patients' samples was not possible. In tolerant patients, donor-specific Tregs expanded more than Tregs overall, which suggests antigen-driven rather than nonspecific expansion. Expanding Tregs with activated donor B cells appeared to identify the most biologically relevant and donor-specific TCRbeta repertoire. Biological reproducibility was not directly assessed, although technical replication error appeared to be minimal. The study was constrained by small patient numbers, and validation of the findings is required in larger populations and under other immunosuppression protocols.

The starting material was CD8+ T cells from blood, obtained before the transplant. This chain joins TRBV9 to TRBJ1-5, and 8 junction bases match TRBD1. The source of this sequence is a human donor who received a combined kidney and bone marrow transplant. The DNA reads TGTGCCAGCGGGACAGGTTTGGAGCCCCAGCATTTT. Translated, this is CASGTGLEPQHF.